The TCR beta chain under discussion was sequenced for a study of regulatory T cells in long-lasting Graves disease. The time point: persistent/refractory GD, antithyroid drugs over 5 years with positive TRAb. The TCR library used RNA extracted from PBMCs. This CDR3 is built from 12 residues. Germline V gives CDR1 SQVTM, CDR2 ANQGSEA. Trimming removed 4 bases at V and 6 bases at J, with 10 bases between. With iRepertoire HTBI primers and Arm-PCR of CDR3 regions, TCR beta libraries were built. TCRdb re-called the multiplex PCR reads with MiXCR, one entry per CDR3 protein. The data show about 460,000 distinct CDR3 sequences, with about 20% seen just once and about an eighth held by the top ten.

This TCR derives from a female donor with Graves disease. The specimen was peripheral blood mononuclear cells (PBMCs), collected when the disease was refractory, from a patient treated with antithyroid drugs. The gene calls are TRBV29-1 and TRBJ2-1; D remains ambiguous. The CDR3 sequence is CSVVVGGNEQFF. Here the CDR3 DNA reads TGCAGCGTTGTAGTGGGTGGCAATGAGCAGTTCTTC.